Following are 7 T cell receptor beta chains from one sample sequenced in a study of blood T cell repertoires in COVID-19. TCRdb's table, derived via immunoSEQ multiplex PCR, lists solely in-frame clones and lacks some. In the table there are more than 85,000 clones, 80% of which are singletons. The sequenced sample was peripheral blood. These receptors all stem from a human donor in a cohort sampled during active or convalescent COVID-19.

The rearrangement links TRBV18 to TRBJ2-1, with unresolved D. CDR3 length: 14 residues. In germline, CDR1 is KGHSH, CDR2 LQKENI. V shed 2 bases and J shed 4 bases, with 9 bases lying between them. CDR3 sequence (DNA): TGTGCCAGCTCACCAGTTCCAGTTTACAATGAGCAGTTCTTC. As protein: CASSPVPVYNEQFF.

The chain uses TRBV19 and TRBJ2-7; the match to TRBD1 covers 8 bases. Germline loops: CDR1 LNHDA, CDR2 SQIVND (reference sequence). V gave up 4 bases and J gave up 6 bases; unmatched junction bases: 8. The CDR3 is 14 residues long. In DNA form, the CDR3 reads TGTGCCAGTAGTAGGACAGGGAGGAATGCCGAGCAGTACTTC. This codes for CASSRTGRNAEQYF.

This clone was seen once. This chain joins TRBV28 and TRBJ2-7; TRBD1 might be the D (5 bases). In germline, CDR1 is MDHEN, CDR2 SYDVKM. Trimming removed 4 bases from V and 3 bases from J, with 13 bases in between. The CDR3 runs to 14 residues. DNA of the CDR3: TGTGCCAGCAGTTCTCGGACACTCTACTACGAGCAGTACTTC. Translation gives CASSSRTLYYEQYF. Variable domain in full (rest from reference TRBV28 and TRBJ2-7): DVKVTQSSRYLVKRTGEKVFLECVQDMDHENMFWYRQDPGLGLRLIYFSYDVKMKEKGDIPEGYSVSREKKERFSLILESASTNQTSMYLCASSSRTLYYEQYFGPGTRLTVT.

The rearrangement links TRBV7-9 to TRBJ2-2; 10 nucleotides agree with TRBD2. Per germline, CDR1 SEHNR and CDR2 FQNEAQ (reference sequence). V was pared by 4 bases and J by 5 bases, with 7 bases of the junction left unmatched. The CDR3 spans 16 residues. The CDR3 sequence: CASSSQGGLATGELFF. CDR3 nucleotides: TGTGCCAGCAGCTCACAGGGGGGACTAGCGACCGGGGAGCTGTTTTTT. The whole variable domain, filled in from reference TRBV7-9 and TRBJ2-2, reads DTGVSQNPRHKITKRGQNVTFRCDPISEHNRLYWYRQTLGQGPEFLTYFQNEAQLEKSRLLSDRFSAERPKGSFSTLEIQRTEQGDSAMYLCASSSQGGLATGELFFGEGSRLTVL.

The chain combines TRBV28 with TRBJ2-1; a possible D gene is TRBD2 (6 bases). V shed 3 bases and J shed 4 bases, with 10 bases lying between them. Germline V lookup: CDR1 MDHEN, CDR2 SYDVKM. CDR3 length: 14 amino acids. The CDR3 spells CASSLLAKYNEQFF. The CDR3, as DNA: TGTGCCAGCAGTTTGCTAGCGAAATACAATGAGCAGTTCTTC.

This clone showed up just a few times. The chain couples TRBV6-1 to TRBJ1-1; the match to TRBD1 covers 8 bases. The CDR3 totals 13 residues. Trimming removed 2 bases from V and 11 bases from J; junction bases left unmatched: 7. CDR1 and CDR2 from the germline V gene are MNHNS and SASEGT. CDR3 coding DNA: TGTGCCAGCAGTGAAAGACAGGGGATCGCGGCTTTCTTT. Translation gives CASSERQGIAAFF.

CDR3 sequence reads: CASSQALAGGPTMKFF. CDR3 DNA sequence: TGTGCCAGCAGCCAGGCCTTAGCGGGGGGCCCTACAATGAAGTTCTTC. This rearrangement joins TRBV6-2 or TRBV6-3 to TRBJ2-1; 10 bases line up with TRBD2. After removal of 6 bases from V and 14 bases from J, the junction contained 19 bases not matched to a gene. Germline assignment: CDR1 MNHEY and CDR2 SVGEGT. This CDR3 contains 16 residues.